Listed below are T cell receptor beta chains from one sample, sequenced in a study of identical twins. TCRdb re-analysed the 5' RACE reads in MiXCR, keeping a single row per CDR3 protein. Of 1.5 million to 2 million distinct CDR3 sequences detected, about 32% appear once; the ten largest clones hold 0.25% to 0.3%. Sequenced input: cord blood. Every receptor here comes from a newborn girl in good health. Each CDR3 is given with its conserved first and last residue. The D gene is left open where the match is weak. Size is stated for part of the rows, as once, few or many counts, or as a class when the clone is expanded.

clone_size,d_call,v_call,j_call,cdr3_nt,cdr3_aa
-,-,TRBV10-3,TRBJ2-5,TGTGCCATCAGTGAGACCCCAGAGACCCAGTACTTC,CAISETPETQYF
-,-,TRBV27,TRBJ1-2,TGTGCCAGCAGTCCATGGGGTATAGGGGGGGACTATGGCTACACCTTC,CASSPWGIGGDYGYTF
few,-,TRBV20-1,TRBJ2-1,TGCAGTGCTAGAGATCTTGGGGCTAGCCCTCAGTTCTTC,CSARDLGASPQFF
-,-,TRBV7-6,TRBJ2-1,TGTGCCAGCAGCTCCCCTTACGGGACGTCCTACAATGAGCAGTTCTTC,CASSSPYGTSYNEQFF
-,TRBD2,TRBV14,TRBJ2-3,TGTGCCAGCAGCCAGGTAGCGGGGGGCCCAACGCAGTATTTT,CASSQVAGGPTQYF
-,TRBD2,TRBV18,TRBJ2-1,TGTGCCAGCTCACCAGTGACTAGCGGGTTAGGTGAGCAGTTCTTC,CASSPVTSGLGEQFF
-,-,TRBV2,TRBJ1-1,TGTGCCAGCAGTGGGAGGATCATGAACACTGAAGCTTTCTTT,CASSGRIMNTEAFF
-,TRBD1,TRBV29-1,TRBJ1-1,TGCAGCGTTGCGTCCGGGACAGGGGCCCTTGAAGCTTTCTTT,CSVASGTGALEAFF
few,-,TRBV28,TRBJ1-1,TGTGCCAGCAGTATTGCCCCGGGACGGATGAACACTGAAGCTTTCTTT,CASSIAPGRMNTEAFF
few,-,TRBV5-1,TRBJ2-7,TGCGCCAGCAGTCGTTACAGGGACCCCTACGAGCAGTACTTC,CASSRYRDPYEQYF
-,-,TRBV6-6,TRBJ2-6,TGTGCCAGCAGTTATCGGGGAAGCAGGGTTGGGGCCAACGTCCTGACTTTC,CASSYRGSRVGANVLTF
once,TRBD2,TRBV9,TRBJ2-1,TGTGCCAGCGGGACGAGAGCGGGGGCATACAATGAGCAGTTCTTC,CASGTRAGAYNEQFF
-,-,TRBV9,TRBJ1-1,TGTGCCAGCAGCGGTCCCCGGAGCAGGGACAACACTGAAGCTTTCTTT,CASSGPRSRDNTEAFF
-,TRBD1,TRBV24-1,TRBJ1-2,TGTGCCACCAGTGGAGGACAGGAAGGCTATGGCTACACCTTC,CATSGGQEGYGYTF
-,-,TRBV5-8,TRBJ1-4,TGTGCCAGCAGCCCCGGTCTCCCGAGCAATGAGAAACTGTTTTTT,CASSPGLPSNEKLFF
-,-,TRBV5-1,TRBJ2-7,TGCGCCAGCAGCTTGCTCGGTTCCGTGGGATACGAGCAGTACTTC,CASSLLGSVGYEQYF
-,-,TRBV7-2,TRBJ2-7,TGTGCCAGCAGAGAAGCCCAACTGATCAACAATGAGCAGTACTTC,CASREAQLINNEQYF
-,-,TRBV27,TRBJ1-2,TGTGCCAGCAGTCGATACCCTAAGGACGGCCCCTACCGTGGCTACACCTTC,CASSRYPKDGPYRGYTF
-,TRBD1,TRBV29-1,TRBJ2-2,TGCAGCGTTGACCCGGGACAGGGATACGGGGAGCTGTTTTTT,CSVDPGQGYGELFF
few,-,TRBV12-3/TRBV12-4,TRBJ2-4,TGTGCCAGCACCTTGGCATCCTCAAACATTCAGTACTTC,CASTLASSNIQYF
-,-,TRBV6-5,TRBJ1-6,TGTGCCAGCAGTTACGGGCTCAAACAGGCCTATAATTCACCCCTCCACTTT,CASSYGLKQAYNSPLHF
few,TRBD2,TRBV18,TRBJ2-5,TGTGCCAGCTATGGCGGGAGAGGCGATGAGCAGTACTTC,CASYGGRGDEQYF
-,TRBD2,TRBV18,TRBJ2-5,TGTGCCAGCTCACCGAACCCTAGCGGGCTTAATGAGCAGTACTTC,CASSPNPSGLNEQYF